Listed below are T cell receptor beta chains from one sample, sequenced in a study of OX40 agonist ivuxolimab in advanced cancers. This table comes from immunoSEQ multiplex PCR, and its TCRdb copy is limited to in-frame clones, with some not included. The data hold 69,000 or so clones, with 88% observed a single time. Sequenced here: CD4+ or CD8+ T cells sorted from blood, sampled in a trial of the OX40 agonist ivuxolimab. The receptor set was obtained from an adult with an advanced solid tumor such as melanoma, head and neck, liver or kidney cancer. Both conserved end residues are part of each CDR3. A D gene is named only where the DNA matches it firmly. Clone size appears in some rows only: once, few, many, or a class for an expanded clone.

j_gene,d_gene,v_gene,abundance,CDR3aa,CDR3nt
TRBJ2-2,TRBD2,TRBV10-3,NA,CAISASGGGTGELFF,TGTGCCATCAGTGCAAGCGGGGGAGGCACCGGGGAGCTGTTTTTT
TRBJ2-6,TRBD1,TRBV4-2,NA,CASSQETGAGANVLTF,TGTGCCAGCAGCCAAGAGACAGGGGCTGGGGCCAACGTCCTGACTTTC
TRBJ2-3,TRBD2,TRBV18,NA,CASSPGLAASTDTQYF,TGTGCCAGCTCACCAGGACTAGCGGCTAGCACAGATACGCAGTATTTT
TRBJ1-2,TRBD1,TRBV7-8,NA,CASSRTGGDYGYTF,TGTGCCAGCAGCCGGACAGGGGGCGACTATGGCTACACCTTC
TRBJ1-2,TRBD1,TRBV7-2,NA,CASSLTGGQASGGYTF,TGTGCCAGCAGCTTAACGGGAGGACAGGCCTCCGGAGGCTACACCTTC
TRBJ2-6,NA,TRBV2,NA,CASSVRALSLSGANVLTF,TGTGCCAGCAGTGTAAGGGCCCTGTCTCTAAGCGGGGCCAACGTCCTGACTTTC
TRBJ2-3,NA,TRBV11-2,NA,CASSLKFRSSSTDTQYF,TGTGCCAGCAGCTTAAAATTCAGAAGCTCTAGCACAGATACGCAGTATTTT
TRBJ2-2,NA,TRBV5-6,NA,CASSLSPRGTGGELFF,TGTGCCAGCAGCTTATCCCCCAGGGGAACGGGCGGGGAGCTGTTTTTT
TRBJ1-2,NA,TRBV5-1,NA,CASSLKGQANYGYTF,TGCGCCAGCAGCTTGAAGGGACAAGCTAACTATGGCTACACCTTC
TRBJ1-4,NA,TRBV29-1,NA,CSVASGATATNEKLFF,TGCAGCGTGGCGTCAGGGGCGACAGCAACTAATGAAAAACTGTTTTTT
TRBJ1-2,NA,TRBV29-1,NA,CSVEGSYGYTF,TGCAGCGTTGAAGGAAGCTATGGCTACACCTTC
TRBJ2-7,TRBD2,TRBV27,NA,CASSPRTSGSYEQYF,TGTGCCAGCAGCCCCCGGACTAGCGGCAGCTACGAGCAGTACTTC
TRBJ1-1,NA,TRBV6-5,NA,CASSLGTSNTEAFF,TGTGCCAGCAGTCTCGGGACGTCGAACACTGAAGCTTTCTTT
TRBJ1-5,NA,TRBV19,NA,CASSDTAGGPQHF,TGTGCCAGTAGTGATACCGCCGGGGGGCCCCAGCATTTT
TRBJ1-1,NA,TRBV29-1,once,CSVAPTGFEGAFF,TGCAGCGTTGCTCCCACAGGGTTTGAAGGTGCTTTCTTT
TRBJ2-1,TRBD2,TRBV10-3,NA,CAIRKRGEDNEQFF,TGTGCCATCAGGAAGCGGGGGGAGGACAATGAGCAGTTCTTC
TRBJ2-2,NA,TRBV9,NA,CASSVGGLNTGELFF,TGTGCCAGCAGCGTAGGGGGTCTAAACACCGGGGAGCTGTTTTTT
TRBJ2-7,NA,TRBV12-5,NA,CASGFGGAYYEQYF,TGTGCTAGTGGTTTCGGGGGCGCCTACTACGAGCAGTACTTC
TRBJ1-2,TRBD1,TRBV7-9,NA,CASSPPGQRNYGYTF,TGTGCCAGCAGCCCCCCGGGACAGAGAAACTATGGCTACACCTTC
TRBJ1-3,NA,TRBV7-6,NA,CASSFLTGPSGNTIYF,TGTGCCAGCAGCTTTCTGACAGGTCCATCTGGAAACACCATATATTTT
TRBJ1-2,TRBD1,TRBV6-1,NA,CASSVRTGGEGYGYTF,TGTGCCAGCAGTGTACGGACAGGGGGCGAAGGCTATGGCTACACCTTC
TRBJ1-2,NA,TRBV28,NA,CASSPAERPNYGYTF,TGTGCCAGCAGTCCAGCCGAGAGGCCTAACTATGGCTACACCTTC
TRBJ1-5,NA,TRBV2,NA,CASRLRMGNNQPQHF,TGTGCCAGCAGGCTTAGAATGGGCAACAATCAGCCCCAGCATTTT
TRBJ1-4,NA,TRBV19,NA,CASSTRDEKLFF,TGTGCCAGTAGTACGCGGGATGAAAAACTGTTTTTT
TRBJ2-2,NA,TRBV21-1,NA,CASSKADVTGELFF,TGTGCCAGCAGCAAAGCAGACGTCACCGGGGAGCTGTTTTTT
TRBJ2-7,NA,TRBV11-3,NA,CASSLPRSAYEQYF,TGTGCCAGCAGCTTACCCCGGTCGGCCTACGAGCAGTACTTC
TRBJ2-5,NA,TRBV19,NA,CASTKGLGEETQYF,TGTGCCAGTACCAAGGGGCTGGGGGAAGAGACCCAGTACTTC
TRBJ1-2,TRBD1,TRBV6-5,once,CASSTSGTGGYGYTF,TGTGCCAGCAGCACTTCGGGGACAGGGGGCTATGGCTACACCTTC
TRBJ2-7,TRBD2,TRBV6-5,once,CASRPTSGGAYEQYF,TGTGCCAGCAGACCTACTAGCGGGGGGGCCTACGAGCAGTACTTC
TRBJ2-5,TRBD2,TRBV18,NA,CASSPPRGLAVSSETQYF,TGTGCCAGCTCACCACCGAGAGGACTAGCGGTGTCATCAGAGACCCAGTACTTC
TRBJ1-2,NA,TRBV11-1,NA,CASSSLNRPPNYGYTF,TGTGCCAGCAGCTCGCTAAACCGGCCTCCTAACTATGGCTACACCTTC
TRBJ1-1,TRBD1,TRBV12-5,NA,CASGLVLFGTGLLAEAFF,TGTGCTAGTGGTTTGGTATTGTTTGGGACAGGCCTTTTAGCTGAAGCTTTCTTT
TRBJ2-1,NA,TRBV2,NA,CASSENLGGSYNEQFF,TGTGCCAGCAGTGAAAACTTGGGGGGCTCCTACAATGAGCAGTTCTTC
TRBJ2-5,TRBD1,TRBV9,NA,CASSGDRGIAETQYF,TGTGCCAGCAGCGGTGACAGGGGGATCGCGGAGACCCAGTACTTC
TRBJ2-6,NA,TRBV5-4,NA,CASSPGTLGGANVLTF,TGTGCCAGCAGCCCCGGGACGCTTGGGGGGGCCAACGTCCTGACTTTC
TRBJ1-6,NA,TRBV9,NA,CASGGGGNSPLHF,TGTGCCAGCGGGGGAGGAGGTAATTCACCCCTCCACTTT
TRBJ1-2,TRBD1,TRBV5-6,NA,CASSLGEWGQGDGYTF,TGTGCCAGCAGCTTGGGCGAATGGGGACAGGGGGACGGCTACACCTTC
TRBJ2-3,TRBD2,TRBV7-2,once,CASSLFGAGNTDTQYF,TGTGCCAGCAGCTTATTCGGAGCGGGGAACACAGATACGCAGTATTTT
TRBJ1-2,TRBD1,TRBV5-6,NA,CASSHPSGQGKFGGYTF,TGTGCCAGCAGCCATCCCTCCGGACAGGGGAAGTTTGGAGGTTACACCTTC
TRBJ2-5,NA,TRBV6-1,NA,CASTRGQQETQYF,TGTGCCAGCACCAGAGGACAGCAAGAGACCCAGTACTTC
TRBJ2-1,NA,TRBV11-2,NA,CASSTAYNEQFF,TGTGCCAGCAGCACCGCCTACAATGAGCAGTTCTTC
TRBJ1-1,TRBD1,TRBV6-5,NA,CASSRTGGHEAFF,TGTGCCAGCAGTCGCACAGGGGGTCATGAAGCTTTCTTT